This T cell receptor (beta chain) is from a study of regulatory T cells in long-lasting Graves disease. Study-wide background: Antithyroid drug intake by newly diagnosed Graves' patients had lasted under 3 months. Regarding the study as a whole: TCR diversity was lower in persistent Graves' patients (versus newly diagnosed ones).

This clonotype occurred many times. Its antigen is currently unknown. J was trimmed by 2 bases and V by 5 bases; bases with no gene match: 5. This CDR3 region has 14 residues. Germline V CDR1 and CDR2: MNHEY, SMNVEV (reference sequence). Time point noted: newly diagnosed GD, antithyroid drugs for less than 3 months. PBMC-derived RNA was used for the TCR library. From an endocrinology department in Xi'an, China, came the patients. Building the TCR beta libraries relied on iRepertoire HTBI primers, and CDR3 regions underwent Arm-PCR. TCRdb ran MiXCR on the multiplex PCR reads and lists one entry per CDR3 protein. The table includes approximately 490,000 distinct CDR3 sequences, 15% to 20% detected once. The same data also contributed to another study, on T cells in Graves' hyperthyroidism and ophthalmopathy. That study reports: Uncontrolled infection, other autoimmune disease, pregnancy or lactation disqualified patients from enrolment.

Sequences were derived from peripheral blood mononuclear cells (PBMCs), sampled at new diagnosis, from a patient treated with antithyroid drugs. The TCR originated in a man aged 40-49 years with Graves disease. The V call is TRBV27, the J call TRBJ1-2; 7 bases fit TRBD1. The CDR3 DNA follows: TGTGCCAGCAGTCCCCCAGGGGGGAACTATGGCTACACCTTC. It encodes CASSPPGGNYGYTF.